The 32 T cell receptor beta chains in this list originate from one sample, sequenced in a study of regulatory T cells in long-lasting Graves disease. Building of the TCR beta libraries involved iRepertoire HTBI primers and Arm-PCR of CDR3 regions. In TCRdb, the multiplex PCR reads were re-called with MiXCR into one record per CDR3 protein. The sample consists of 350,000 to 450,000 distinct CDR3 sequences, under 15% of them appearing once. The time point was: newly diagnosed GD, antithyroid drugs for less than 3 months. Extracted PBMC RNA gave rise to the TCR library. In addition, the sample was reused for a study of T cells in Graves' hyperthyroidism and ophthalmopathy.

The sequences come from peripheral blood mononuclear cells (PBMCs), collected at new diagnosis, from a patient treated with antithyroid drugs. The receptors were gathered from a woman in her twenties or thirties with Graves disease.

This clonotype has more than one count but fewer than ten. The rearrangement links TRBV5-4 to TRBJ2-3; no clear D gene. Germline loops: CDR1 SGHNT, CDR2 YYREEE (reference sequence). The CDR3 consists of 15 residues. V was cut by 4 bases and J by 5 bases, with 17 bases left in between. CDR3 DNA: TGTGCCAGCAGCCTCCAAAAATTTGGCGGAGATACGCAGTATTTT. Encoded protein: CASSLQKFGGDTQYF.

This clonotype was seen repeatedly, ten times or more. The chain recombines TRBV13 with TRBJ2-3, with 13 bases fitting TRBD2. V was clipped by 11 bases and J by 3 bases; unmatched bases: 11. The CDR3 totals 16 residues. Per the germline V gene, CDR1 is PRHDT and CDR2 is FYEKMQ (reference sequence). CDR3 sequence reads: CAVTSGRLVRTDTQYF. CDR3 nucleotide sequence: TGTGCCGTGACTAGCGGGAGGTTGGTGAGAACAGATACGCAGTATTTT.

The chain recombines TRBV19 with TRBJ2-3; D not certain. This CDR3 has 13 residues. V was clipped by 3 bases and J by 5 bases, with 9 bases between them. Germline loops: CDR1 LNHDA, CDR2 SQIVND (reference sequence). CDR3 nucleotides: TGTGCCAGTAGTATCTATTTCCGAGATACGCAGTATTTT. Translated, it gives CASSIYFRDTQYF.

The rearrangement links TRBV19 to TRBJ1-5; D not certain. The CDR3 is 13 residues long. The V gene lost 1 base and the J gene lost 4 bases, with 5 bases spanning the gap. The germline CDR1 and CDR2 sequences are LNHDA and SQIVND (reference sequence). The CDR3 sequence is CASSIGINQPQHF. CDR3 in DNA: TGTGCCAGTAGTATAGGTATTAATCAGCCCCAGCATTTT.

This chain joins TRBV11-3 and TRBJ2-4, with 13 bases that match TRBD2. The CDR3 runs to 14 residues. V dropped 8 bases and J dropped 7; count of bases not matched to a gene: 5. Germline CDR1 and CDR2: SGHNT and YENEEA. CDR3 sequence reads: CASERTSGSNIQYF. The DNA for the CDR3 is TGTGCCAGCGAACGGACTAGCGGGAGCAACATTCAGTACTTC.

The CDR3 DNA follows: TGTGCCAGCAGTGTTACCGGGACAGTAGAAAAACTGTTTTTT. Protein product: CASSVTGTVEKLFF. This chain joins TRBV27 and TRBJ1-4, with TRBD1 identical over 7 bases. The germline gives CDR1 MNHEY, CDR2 SMNVEV (reference sequence). The length of the CDR3 is 14 residues. V lost 5 bases and J lost 8; bases outside the gene matches: 8.

In DNA form, the CDR3 reads TGTGCCAGCAGCATCAGGGTTGTCTACGAGCAGTACTTC. Protein product: CASSIRVVYEQYF. The rearrangement links TRBV11-2 to TRBJ2-7; D might be TRBD1 (5 bases). V gave up 5 bases and J gave up 3 bases, with 11 bases separating them. CDR3 length: 13 residues. Per germline, CDR1 SGHAT and CDR2 FQNNGV.

The CDR3 coding sequence is TGTGCCACCAGCAGAGGGACAGCAACTAATGAAAAACTGTTTTTT. Translated, it gives CATSRGTATNEKLFF. V and J are TRBV15 and TRBJ1-4, with D possibly being TRBD1 (6 bases). Germline CDR1 reads LNHNV; CDR2 reads YYDKDF (reference sequence). The V end lost 1 base, the J end lost 0 bases, and 6 bases lay between the germline ends. CDR3 size: 15 residues.

In its sample, this clonotype was seen a few times. J is TRBJ1-4 and V is TRBV20-1, with D possibly matching TRBD1 (5 bases). CDR1 DFQATT and CDR2 SNEGSKA come from the germline V gene (reference sequence). Deletions cut 3 bases from V and 12 bases from J, with 17 bases between. The CDR3 has 13 residues. The CDR3 protein is CSARGLGQAELFF. In DNA, the CDR3 is TGCAGTGCTAGGGGTTTGGGGCAGGCGGAACTGTTTTTT.

Notes on this clonotype: Lacking the conserved final phenylalanine or tryptophan, this CDR3 likely reflects a read error. This rearrangement joins TRBV5-4 to TRBJ1-1, with D maybe TRBD1 (6 bases). V was pared by 6 bases and J by 2 bases, with 11 bases between. CDR3 size: 13 residues. Germline CDR1 SGHNT, CDR2 YYREEE (reference sequence). CDR3 nucleotides: TGTGCCAGCACCGGACAGCTTAACACTGAAGCTTTCTCT. The encoded protein is CASTGQLNTEAFS.

This clonotype was seen at least ten times. The CDR3, as DNA: TGCGCCAGCAGCGCCTGGGACAGGTTGAACACTGAAGCTTTCTTT. It codes for CASSAWDRLNTEAFF. The J gene is TRBJ1-1, the V gene TRBV5-1; 8 nucleotides match TRBD1. This CDR3 contains 15 residues. Germline CDR1 reads SGHRS; CDR2 reads YFSETQ. V was pared by 4 bases and J by 0 bases, with 5 bases of the junction left unmatched. The variable domain in full, completed from reference TRBV5-1 and TRBJ1-1, reads KAGVTQTPRYLIKTRGQQVTLSCSPISGHRSVSWYQQTPGQGLQFLFEYFSETQRNKGNFPGRFSGRQFSNSRSEMNVSTLELGDSALYLCASSAWDRLNTEAFFGQGTRLTVV.

This clonotype came up a few times. The rearrangement joins TRBV6-2 or TRBV6-3 to TRBJ1-5; 7 nucleotides match TRBD1. Germline V gene lookup returns CDR1 MNHEY and CDR2 SVGEGT. The length of the CDR3 is 14 residues. V lost 6 bases, J lost 3 bases, and 5 bases stayed unmatched. The CDR3 sequence is CASSRQGLNQPQHF. The CDR3 coding sequence is TGTGCCAGCAGCCGACAGGGCCTCAATCAGCCCCAGCATTTT.

This clonotype was seen a handful of times. V is TRBV10-2 and J is TRBJ2-1, with TRBD2 matching over 8 bases. The trim removed 7 bases at V and 6 bases at J, leaving 5 bases unmatched. There are 13 residues in the CDR3. CDR1 WSHSY and CDR2 SAAADI come from the germline V gene. CDR3 nucleotide sequence: TGCGCCAGCAAATCCGGGACTAGCAATGAGCAGTTCTTC. This codes for CASKSGTSNEQFF.

This clonotype was seen many times. This chain joins TRBV28 and TRBJ2-7; TRBD2 aligns across 7 bases. CDR1 is MDHEN, CDR2 SYDVKM, per germline. This CDR3 is built from 14 residues. V was pared by 6 bases and J by 6 bases, with 11 bases of the junction left unmatched. The CDR3 DNA sequence: TGTGCCAGCAGCCGACTAGCCGGGCAGGGCGAGCAGTACTTC. Translating it yields CASSRLAGQGEQYF.

This clonotype was recorded many times. An end of the junction differs from the germline gene, which may be a read error. This rearrangement joins TRBV5-1 to TRBJ1-5; no reliable D call. This CDR3 has 14 amino acids. The V gene's germline CDR1 is SGHRS and CDR2 YFSETQ. The CDR3 protein is CASSLGRNNQPQHF. The CDR3, as DNA: TGTGCCAGCAGCTTAGGACGGAACAATCAGCCCCAGCATTTT.

This clonotype was detected ten times or more. This sequence joins TRBV2 and TRBJ1-6; the match to TRBD1 covers 8 bases. The germline gives CDR1 SNHLY, CDR2 FYNNEI. V was pared by 10 bases and J by 5 bases, with 7 bases of the junction left unmatched. The CDR3 is made up of 14 amino acids. The CDR3 region has the DNA TGTGCCAACCATCCGGGACAGGATAATTCACCCCTCCACTTT. The encoded protein is CANHPGQDNSPLHF. Complete variable domain (other parts from reference TRBV2 and TRBJ1-6): EPEVTQTPSHQVTQMGQEVILRCVPISNHLYFYWYRQILGQKVEFLVSFYNNEISEKSEIFDDQFSVERPDGSNFTLKIRSTKLEDSAMYFCANHPGQDNSPLHFGNGTRLTVT.

This clonotype was found a few times. This chain links TRBV7-3 with TRBJ2-2; perhaps TRBD1 as D (6 bases). This CDR3 comprises 15 residues. The germline V gene has CDR1 SGHTA and CDR2 FQGTGA. With 6 bases removed from V and 5 bases from J, the gap between germline ends came to 16 bases. CDR3 DNA: TGTGCCAGCAGGCTGGTGGACAGCTCTACCGGGGAGCTGTTTTTT. Residues: CASRLVDSSTGELFF. The whole variable domain, remainder taken from reference TRBV7-3 and TRBJ2-2, is GAGVSQTPSNKVTEKGKYVELRCDPISGHTALYWYRQSLGQGPEFLIYFQGTGAADDSGLPNDRFFAVRPEGSVSTLKIQRTERGDSAVYLCASRLVDSSTGELFFGEGSRLTVL.

This clonotype was detected ten times or more. This chain uses TRBV24-1 with TRBJ2-4, with 12 bases matching TRBD1. The CDR3 is 15 residues long. V dropped 3 bases and J dropped 8; count of bases not matched to a gene: 4. In germline, CDR1 is KGHDR, CDR2 SFDVKD. The CDR3 nucleotides are TGTGCCACCAGTGATGGGACAGGGGGCACTGACATTCAGTACTTC. Its protein is CATSDGTGGTDIQYF.

In this sample, this clonotype turned up a few times. In nucleotides, the CDR3 is TGCGCCAGCAGCTGGACAGGGGGCCTCTCCGGCTACGAGCAGTACTTC. Translated: CASSWTGGLSGYEQYF. The V gene is TRBV5-1, the J gene TRBJ2-7; TRBD1 aligns across 11 bases. After removal of 3 bases from V and 3 bases from J, the junction contained 8 bases not matched to a gene. CDR3 size: 16 residues. Germline V gene lookup returns CDR1 SGHRS and CDR2 YFSETQ.

The chain joins TRBV4-1 to TRBJ1-5, with D tentatively TRBD1 (6 bases). This CDR3 has 18 amino acids. Trimming took off 0 bases at V and 1 base at J, with 16 bases between the two ends. The germline CDR1 and CDR2 sequences are MGHRA and YSYEKL. CDR3 in amino acids: CASSQEVRSGESNQPQHF. The CDR3, as DNA: TGCGCCAGCAGCCAAGAAGTTCGATCAGGGGAAAGCAATCAGCCCCAGCATTTT.

Comment on this clonotype: Mismatch with germline at one junction end may stem from a read error. The chain has TRBV19 and TRBJ1-1; TRBD1 matches 8 bases. This CDR3 comprises 17 residues. Germline V gene sequence: CDR1 LNHDA, CDR2 SQIVND (reference sequence). For the CDR3, the DNA is TGTGTCAGTAGTATAGAAAGGGACAGGCGGTGGAACACTGAAGCTTTCTTT. Its translation: CVSSIERDRRWNTEAFF.

The chain combines TRBV20-1 with TRBJ2-5; 9 bases align to TRBD1. The junction had 7 bases not matched to a gene; V was cut back by 4 bases and J by 1 base. CDR1 and CDR2 (germline): DFQATT, SNEGSKA (reference sequence). The CDR3 runs 15 residues. This chain's CDR3 is CSANPTGGRQETQYF. CDR3 sequence (DNA): TGCAGTGCTAACCCGACAGGGGGGCGCCAAGAGACCCAGTACTTC.

The table lists this clonotype with a few counts. The chain carries TRBV9 and TRBJ1-1; unclear D gene. Germline V CDR1 and CDR2: SGDLS, YYNGEE. The CDR3 has 13 amino acids. V lost 5 bases and J lost 5, with 13 bases in between. Written as DNA, the CDR3 is TGTGCCAGCAGTTTAAGGTTGGGAACTGAAGCTTTCTTT. Its translation: CASSLRLGTEAFF.

The table lists this clonotype with many counts. The rearrangement uses TRBV2 and TRBJ1-6, with 8 bases aligning to TRBD1. The germline CDR1 and CDR2 sequences are SNHLY and FYNNEI. After removal of 5 bases from V and 1 base from J, the junction contained 7 bases not matched to a gene. This CDR3 spans 17 amino acids. The CDR3 DNA reads TGTGCCAGCAGTCCACGGGGGACAGGTTCCTATAATTCACCCCTCCACTTT. It is translated as CASSPRGTGSYNSPLHF.

This clonotype was found a few times. V gene TRBV5-6 combines with J gene TRBJ2-3; TRBD2 matches 14 bases. The CDR3 has 18 residues. Germline CDR1 reads SGHDT; CDR2 reads YYEEEE. The junction had 11 bases not matched to a gene; V was cut back by 6 bases and J by 2 bases. The CDR3 spells CASTVSGLAGVYTDTQYF. DNA for the CDR3: TGTGCCAGCACAGTATCGGGACTAGCGGGAGTTTACACAGATACGCAGTATTTT. The entire variable domain, with the rest obtained from reference TRBV5-6 and TRBJ2-3, is as follows: DAGVTQSPTHLIKTRGQQVTLRCSPKSGHDTVSWYQQALGQGPQFIFQYYEEEERQRGNFPDRFSGHQFPNYSSELNVNALLLGDSALYLCASTVSGLAGVYTDTQYFGPGTRLTVL.

In its sample, this clonotype was seen many times. V gene TRBV30 combines with J gene TRBJ1-3; D remains unclear. The CDR3 loop spans 12 amino acids. The V end lost 3 bases, the J end lost 3 bases, and 6 bases lay between the germline ends. CDR1 and CDR2 from the germline V gene are GTSNPN and SVGIG (reference sequence). CDR3 protein: CAWSFGGNTIYF. CDR3 nucleotide sequence: TGTGCCTGGAGCTTTGGTGGAAACACCATATATTTT.

The rearrangement joins TRBV28 to TRBJ1-3; D is ambiguous. V lost 8 bases and J 1 base, leaving 9 bases between the germline ends. The CDR3 runs to 13 residues. Germline CDR1 is MDHEN and CDR2 is SYDVKM. The CDR3 DNA reads as TGTGCCAGCCAGCCGGGGTCTGGAAACACCATATATTTT. Amino acids: CASQPGSGNTIYF.

In this sample, this clonotype turned up a few times. The rearrangement uses TRBV29-1 and TRBJ1-2, with D perhaps TRBD1 (5 bases). V gave up 0 bases and J gave up 4 bases, with 24 bases separating them. Germline CDR1 and CDR2: SQVTM and ANQGSEA. The CDR3 length is 18 residues. CDR3 in amino acids: CSVEDFRAHDSVFYGYTF. CDR3 DNA sequence: TGCAGCGTTGAAGATTTTAGGGCCCACGACAGCGTATTCTATGGCTACACCTTC. The complete variable domain, with remaining parts taken from reference TRBV29-1 and TRBJ1-2, reads SAVISQKPSRDICQRGTSLTIQCQVDSQVTMMFWYRQQPGQSLTLIATANQGSEATYESGFVIDKFPISRPNLTFSTLTVSNMSPEDSSIYLCSVEDFRAHDSVFYGYTFGSGTRLTVV.

The CDR3 DNA sequence: TGCGCCAGCATCGACAGTACGAACACTGAAGCTTTCTTT. Amino acid sequence: CASIDSTNTEAFF. The chain is built from TRBV5-1 and TRBJ1-1, with TRBD1 as a possible D gene (5 bases). In germline, CDR1 is SGHRS, CDR2 YFSETQ. The CDR3 runs 13 residues. V lost 6 bases and J 1 base, leaving 10 bases between the germline ends.

The gene calls are TRBV19 and TRBJ2-7; no definite D call. The CDR3 totals 15 residues. CDR1 LNHDA and CDR2 SQIVND come from the germline V gene (reference sequence). With 3 bases removed from V and 0 bases from J, the gap between germline ends came to 12 bases. For the CDR3, the DNA is TGTGCCAGTAGTATTCGGCAGAATCCCTCCTACGAGCAGTACTTC. The encoded protein is CASSIRQNPSYEQYF.

The CDR3 reads CASSQFGGQASSYNEQFF. The CDR3 DNA sequence: TGTGCCAGCAGCCAATTCGGGGGGCAGGCTAGCTCCTACAATGAGCAGTTCTTC. The chain carries TRBV16 and TRBJ2-1; a possible D gene is TRBD2 (7 bases). CDR1 and CDR2 (germline): KGHSY, FQNENV. With 1 base removed from V and 0 bases from J, the gap between germline ends came to 16 bases. This CDR3 region has 18 residues.

The chain uses TRBV7-9 and TRBJ1-3; D is undetermined. V lost 2 bases and J 0 bases, leaving 8 bases between the germline ends. CDR3 size: 15 residues. Per the germline V gene, CDR1 is SEHNR and CDR2 is FQNEAQ (reference sequence). DNA for the CDR3: TGTGCCAGCAGCTTACCCGGCAACTCTGGAAACACCATATATTTT. This translates into CASSLPGNSGNTIYF.